The rows below give T cell receptor beta chains drawn from one sample of a study of CD8 T cells in Susac syndrome. TCRdb used MiXCR to reprocess the immunoSEQ multiplex PCR reads, holding one entry per CDR3 protein. The table shows about 300,000 distinct CDR3 sequences, with about 88% occurring only once. Input material: CD8+ T cells from PBMCs. Receptors originate from a human donor with multiple sclerosis. CDR3s include the opening cysteine and the closing phenylalanine or tryptophan. The order of the fields is D gene, V gene, J gene, clone size, CDR3 DNA, CDR3 protein. D genes are given only for firm matches. Clone size is not always given. Where it is, it says once, few, many or a class for expanded clones.

d_call: TRBD2; v_call: TRBV27; j_call: TRBJ2-1; clone_size: -; cdr3_nt: TGTGCCAGCGGCCCCCAAGGACTAGCGGGGGGCTACAATGAGCAGTTCTTC; cdr3_aa: CASGPQGLAGGYNEQFF
d_call: -; v_call: TRBV5-5; j_call: TRBJ2-5; clone_size: -; cdr3_nt: TGTGCCAGCAGTCACTTGGGGGGCGGAGGGTACGAGACCCAGTACTTC; cdr3_aa: CASSHLGGGGYETQYF
d_call: TRBD2; v_call: TRBV12-3/TRBV12-4; j_call: TRBJ2-2; clone_size: -; cdr3_nt: TGTGCCAGCAGTTTAGGGGCTAGCGGGGTAACCGGGGAGCTGTTTTTT; cdr3_aa: CASSLGASGVTGELFF
d_call: -; v_call: TRBV15; j_call: TRBJ2-1; clone_size: -; cdr3_nt: TGTGCCACCAGCCGAAATCAGGGGTGGTCCTACAATGAGCAGTTCTTC; cdr3_aa: CATSRNQGWSYNEQFF
d_call: -; v_call: TRBV9; j_call: TRBJ1-6; clone_size: -; cdr3_nt: TGTGCCAGCAGCGCCGGACAGAATTATAATTCACCCCTCCACTTT; cdr3_aa: CASSAGQNYNSPLHF
d_call: -; v_call: TRBV7-2; j_call: TRBJ2-4; clone_size: -; cdr3_nt: TGTGCCAGCAGCTTAGCCTTTATAGGCCAGGACATTCAGTACTTC; cdr3_aa: CASSLAFIGQDIQYF
d_call: -; v_call: TRBV28; j_call: TRBJ1-3; clone_size: -; cdr3_nt: TGTGCCAGCAGATTAGGGGACACCATATATTTT; cdr3_aa: CASRLGDTIYF
d_call: -; v_call: TRBV20-1; j_call: TRBJ1-1; clone_size: -; cdr3_nt: TGCAGTGCTAGTGGCGGGAGCGGTTTCACTGAAGCTTTCTTT; cdr3_aa: CSASGGSGFTEAFF
d_call: TRBD1; v_call: TRBV7-9; j_call: TRBJ2-2; clone_size: -; cdr3_nt: TGTGCCAGCAGCTTAACCTTTCTCCGGGACAGGGAAGGAACCGGGGAGCTGTTTTTT; cdr3_aa: CASSLTFLRDREGTGELFF
d_call: -; v_call: TRBV28; j_call: TRBJ2-7; clone_size: once; cdr3_nt: TGTGCCAGCAGCTGGAAGCCCTCGGCGTACGAGCAGTACTTC; cdr3_aa: CASSWKPSAYEQYF
d_call: TRBD1; v_call: TRBV19; j_call: TRBJ1-5; clone_size: -; cdr3_nt: TGTGCCAGTAGTATATTAGGGGACAGGCTCCGGGGACAGCCCCAGCATTTT; cdr3_aa: CASSILGDRLRGQPQHF
d_call: -; v_call: TRBV6-2/TRBV6-3; j_call: TRBJ1-1; clone_size: -; cdr3_nt: TGTGCCAGCAGTTACTCGTCTACGGTGAACACTGAAGCTTTCTTT; cdr3_aa: CASSYSSTVNTEAFF
d_call: TRBD2; v_call: TRBV12-3/TRBV12-4; j_call: TRBJ2-7; clone_size: -; cdr3_nt: TGTGCCAGCAGTTTGGGTTCGGGAGGAGGGTTGTACGAGCAGTACTTC; cdr3_aa: CASSLGSGGGLYEQYF
d_call: -; v_call: TRBV20-1; j_call: TRBJ1-6; clone_size: -; cdr3_nt: TGCAGTGCCCTGGGACGGGCAGCGGTTAGTTCACCCCTCCACTTT; cdr3_aa: CSALGRAAVSSPLHF
d_call: -; v_call: TRBV28; j_call: TRBJ2-7; clone_size: -; cdr3_nt: TGTGCCAGCAGTTTATCGGTAGCCTACGAGCAGTACTTC; cdr3_aa: CASSLSVAYEQYF
d_call: TRBD2; v_call: TRBV7-2; j_call: TRBJ2-7; clone_size: once; cdr3_nt: TGTGCCAGCAGCTTAGTCGCGGGACTAGCGTTCGAAGCCTACGAGCAGTACTTC; cdr3_aa: CASSLVAGLAFEAYEQYF
d_call: -; v_call: TRBV6-1; j_call: TRBJ1-5; clone_size: -; cdr3_nt: TGTGCCAGCAGTGAAGAGGTTGGGCAGCCCTCATCGGCCGGGCATTTT; cdr3_aa: CASSEEVGQPSSAGHF
d_call: TRBD1; v_call: TRBV7-9; j_call: TRBJ1-1; clone_size: once; cdr3_nt: TGTGCCAGCAGCTTAGTTTCAGGGGGATGGACTGAAGCTTTCTTT; cdr3_aa: CASSLVSGGWTEAFF
d_call: -; v_call: TRBV2; j_call: TRBJ2-5; clone_size: -; cdr3_nt: TGTGCCAGCAGTGAAGCGCCCCCATCAGGGCCAGAGACCCAGTACTTC; cdr3_aa: CASSEAPPSGPETQYF
d_call: -; v_call: TRBV7-9; j_call: TRBJ2-5; clone_size: -; cdr3_nt: TGTGCCAGCAGCTTAGAAGTAGGAGTCAGTGGTCAAGAGACCCAGTACTTC; cdr3_aa: CASSLEVGVSGQETQYF
d_call: -; v_call: TRBV19; j_call: TRBJ2-1; clone_size: -; cdr3_nt: TGTGCCAGTAGTTACGGCACCTCCAATGAGCAGTTCTTC; cdr3_aa: CASSYGTSNEQFF
d_call: -; v_call: TRBV3-1; j_call: TRBJ2-7; clone_size: -; cdr3_nt: TGTGCCAGCAGCCAAGTTAACGGGGGTGATTTCTACGAGCAGTACTTC; cdr3_aa: CASSQVNGGDFYEQYF
d_call: -; v_call: TRBV7-2; j_call: TRBJ2-3; clone_size: -; cdr3_nt: TGTGCCAGCAGCTTAGGGGACTCTTACACAGATACGCAGTATTTT; cdr3_aa: CASSLGDSYTDTQYF
d_call: -; v_call: TRBV29-1; j_call: TRBJ2-1; clone_size: -; cdr3_nt: TGCAGCGGGATACTAGCTAAGTCGGATGGCGATGAGCAGTTCTTC; cdr3_aa: CSGILAKSDGDEQFF
d_call: -; v_call: TRBV25-1; j_call: TRBJ2-2; clone_size: -; cdr3_nt: TGTGCCAGCAGTGAAGTAGGAGCGAACACCGGGGAGCTGTTTTTT; cdr3_aa: CASSEVGANTGELFF
d_call: -; v_call: TRBV21-1; j_call: TRBJ2-3; clone_size: -; cdr3_nt: TGTGCCAGCAGCAGTTACAGGGAGGATGGCACAGATACGCAGTATTTT; cdr3_aa: CASSSYREDGTDTQYF
d_call: -; v_call: TRBV28; j_call: TRBJ2-1; clone_size: -; cdr3_nt: TGTGCCAGCAGAGTAGGGACGAGCTCCTACAATGAGCAGTTCTTC; cdr3_aa: CASRVGTSSYNEQFF
d_call: TRBD2; v_call: TRBV2; j_call: TRBJ2-7; clone_size: -; cdr3_nt: TGTGCCAGCAGTGGTAGCGGGGTCTCCTACGAGCAGTACTTC; cdr3_aa: CASSGSGVSYEQYF
d_call: -; v_call: TRBV28; j_call: TRBJ2-7; clone_size: few; cdr3_nt: TGTGCCAGCAGTTTTACTATCAACGAGCAGTACTTC; cdr3_aa: CASSFTINEQYF
d_call: -; v_call: TRBV7-2; j_call: TRBJ1-1; clone_size: once; cdr3_nt: TGTGCCAGCAGCTGGGGGACTTTCGGGACTGAAGCTTTCTTT; cdr3_aa: CASSWGTFGTEAFF
d_call: -; v_call: TRBV20-1; j_call: TRBJ2-5; clone_size: once; cdr3_nt: TGCAGTGCTAGAGATGACGGTATCCAAGAGACCCAGTACTTC; cdr3_aa: CSARDDGIQETQYF
d_call: TRBD1; v_call: TRBV19; j_call: TRBJ2-3; clone_size: few; cdr3_nt: TGTGCCAGTAGTATGACAGGGGGCACAGATACGCAGTATTTT; cdr3_aa: CASSMTGGTDTQYF
d_call: -; v_call: TRBV30; j_call: TRBJ1-2; clone_size: -; cdr3_nt: TGTGCCTGGGAACACTATGGCTACACCTTC; cdr3_aa: CAWEHYGYTF
d_call: -; v_call: TRBV11-2; j_call: TRBJ1-2; clone_size: -; cdr3_nt: TGTGCCAGCAGCTTCACCCTGGCGGATCCTAACTATGGCTACACCTTC; cdr3_aa: CASSFTLADPNYGYTF
d_call: -; v_call: TRBV3-1; j_call: TRBJ2-7; clone_size: -; cdr3_nt: TGTGCCAGCAGCCCGCAAGGGCCCTCCTACGAGCAGTACTTC; cdr3_aa: CASSPQGPSYEQYF
d_call: TRBD2; v_call: TRBV12-3/TRBV12-4; j_call: TRBJ2-3; clone_size: few; cdr3_nt: TGTGCCAGCAGTTCACTAGCGGTTAGCACAGATACGCAGTATTTT; cdr3_aa: CASSSLAVSTDTQYF
d_call: -; v_call: TRBV11-2; j_call: TRBJ2-7; clone_size: -; cdr3_nt: TGTGCCAGCAGCTTAGTCCAGGGCCCCAACCCCTCCTACGAGCAGTACTTC; cdr3_aa: CASSLVQGPNPSYEQYF
d_call: -; v_call: TRBV7-3; j_call: TRBJ1-1; clone_size: -; cdr3_nt: TGTGCCAGCAGCTTAGGGACACCAGAGACTGAAGCTTTCTTT; cdr3_aa: CASSLGTPETEAFF
d_call: -; v_call: TRBV10-3; j_call: TRBJ2-5; clone_size: -; cdr3_nt: TGTGCCATCAGGGACGAGAAAGAGACCCAGTACTTC; cdr3_aa: CAIRDEKETQYF
d_call: -; v_call: TRBV2; j_call: TRBJ2-7; clone_size: -; cdr3_nt: TGTGCCAGCAGTGTCACGAGGGACGAGCAGTACTTC; cdr3_aa: CASSVTRDEQYF
d_call: TRBD2; v_call: TRBV29-1; j_call: TRBJ2-1; clone_size: once; cdr3_nt: TGCAGCGTTGACGGACTAGCGGTTTATAATGAGCAGTTCTTC; cdr3_aa: CSVDGLAVYNEQFF
d_call: -; v_call: TRBV30; j_call: TRBJ2-7; clone_size: -; cdr3_nt: TGTGCCTGGAGTGTACGAGATGGGGAGCAGTACTTC; cdr3_aa: CAWSVRDGEQYF
d_call: -; v_call: TRBV20-1; j_call: TRBJ2-5; clone_size: -; cdr3_nt: TGCAGTGCTAGAGGCCAGGGGCAAGAGACCCAGTACTTC; cdr3_aa: CSARGQGQETQYF
d_call: TRBD2; v_call: TRBV4-3; j_call: TRBJ2-7; clone_size: -; cdr3_nt: TGCGCCAGCAGCCCCGGGAGGGCCAACTACGAGCAGTACTTC; cdr3_aa: CASSPGRANYEQYF
d_call: -; v_call: TRBV27; j_call: TRBJ2-3; clone_size: -; cdr3_nt: TGTGCCAGCAGTTCGGACCGCACAGATACGCAGTATTTT; cdr3_aa: CASSSDRTDTQYF
d_call: -; v_call: TRBV28; j_call: TRBJ2-3; clone_size: -; cdr3_nt: TGTGCCGGGACTCGGCGGAACCGGGACAATCTTTATTTT; cdr3_aa: CAGTRRNRDNLYF